Listed here are 5 T cell receptor beta chains from one sample, sequenced in a study of T cells in localized non-small cell lung cancer. TCRdb keeps only in-frame clones here, not all; method: immunoSEQ multiplex PCR. The repertoire has 100,000 or so clones, approximately 90% of them found once; the top ten carry over 3.5%. Sequenced here: PBMCs, sampled before any cancer treatment. These receptors were obtained from a woman aged 35 to 69 with stage II squamous cell lung carcinoma.

The V call is TRBV27, the J call TRBJ2-2, with 11 bases identical to TRBD2. The V gene's germline CDR1 is MNHEY and CDR2 SMNVEV (reference sequence). This CDR3 is built from 18 residues. The V and J ends lost 6 bases and 2 bases, in that order; junction bases with no gene match: 11. Here the CDR3 reads CASRALAGGFLNTGELFF. CDR3 bases: TGTGCCAGCAGGGCTCTAGCGGGGGGCTTTCTTAACACCGGGGAGCTGTTTTTT.

This chain links TRBV27 with TRBJ2-7, with 8 bases identical to TRBD1. CDR1 and CDR2 from the germline V gene are MNHEY and SMNVEV (reference sequence). This CDR3 has 14 residues. Trimming cost V 6 bases and J 0 bases; bases outside gene matches: 4. CDR3 region: CASSTGTGSYEQYF. DNA for the CDR3: TGTGCCAGCAGCACCGGGACAGGCTCCTACGAGCAGTACTTC.

The CDR3 DNA sequence: TGTGCCAGCAGCACTGCGGGGAGTTATGCTGGAAACACCATATATTTT. The encoded protein is CASSTAGSYAGNTIYF. This sequence joins TRBV5-4 and TRBJ1-3; no clear D gene. Trimming pared 4 bases from V and 2 bases from J, leaving 16 bases between. CDR3 length equals 16 residues. The germline V gene has CDR1 SGHNT and CDR2 YYREEE (reference sequence).

As regards this clone: Additional DNA sequences in this sample encode the identical CDR3. The chain links TRBV6-4 to TRBJ1-1, with D tentatively TRBD1 (5 bases). The V end was cut by 0 bases, the J end by 4 bases, with 9 bases between. Germline V gene data show CDR1 as MRHNA and CDR2 as SNTAGT. The CDR3 runs 14 residues. Here the CDR3 reads CASSDSSRGTEAFF. The CDR3, as DNA: TGTGCCAGCAGTGACTCGAGTAGGGGCACTGAAGCTTTCTTT.

V gene TRBV5-8 combines with J gene TRBJ1-2; D is unresolved. The CDR3 runs 16 residues. Trimming took 4 bases from V and 1 from J, leaving 17 bases between them. The V gene's germline CDR1 is SGHTS and CDR2 YDEGEE. CDR3 protein: CASSSGPGTGNYGYTF. Written as DNA, the CDR3 is TGTGCCAGCAGCAGCGGGCCCGGCACCGGTAACTATGGCTACACCTTC.